This TCR beta chain was identified during a study of a mutant IDH1 vaccine in newly diagnosed glioma. At the level of the study: Mean patient age was around 40 years; about 60% were male and 37.5% female. Before enrollment, patients got radiotherapy alone, temozolomide alone, or mostly the combination. Whole-study findings and limits: Pseudoprogression appeared independent of alterations in top peripheral clonotypes.

Time point indicated: baseline, week 1 (first vaccination visit). Described treatment: pre-vaccination baseline after standard-of-care therapy. Concerning this clone: Antigen: not known.

Method: immunoSEQ multiplex PCR; TCRdb's copy keeps in-frame clones and lacks some. The table shows about 88,000 clones, with almost 85% occurring only once. Germline CDR1 and CDR2: SNHLY and FYNNEI. V lost 4 bases to trimming and J lost 3 bases; unmatched junction nucleotides: 9. This CDR3 is built from 15 residues. This chain connects TRBV2 to TRBJ2-7; TRBD1 agrees at 7 bases. The sequencing here drew on PBMCs, taken from a glioma patient treated with radiotherapy, temozolomide or both. The clonotype was recovered from a middle-aged man with glioma. Some clones in this sample may be carry-over from other donors' samples. The CDR3 DNA sequence: TGTGCCAGCAGTGTAGGGGCGGCAGGGGGCTACGAGCAGTACTTC. The encoded protein is CASSVGAAGGYEQYF.